This T cell receptor beta chain was sequenced for a study of blood T cell repertoires in COVID-19. The germline V and J ends were trimmed by 8 bases and 5 bases, with 13 bases remaining between them. The CDR3 sequence is 13 residues long. Germline V gene data show CDR1 as KGHSH and CDR2 as LQKENI. Using immunoSEQ multiplex PCR, the repertoire was profiled, and TCRdb retains in-frame clones only, with some absent. Of 250,000 to 400,000 clones in the sample, roughly 90% were seen once. Specimen: peripheral blood. The receptor was isolated from a woman aged 25 to 39 with COVID-19, enrolled during active disease. The chain carries TRBV18 and TRBJ1-5, with D possibly TRBD1 on 5 matching bases. The DNA for the CDR3 is TGTGCCAGCGCTGGGAGGGGCGATCAGCCCCAGCATTTT. This codes for CASAGRGDQPQHF.